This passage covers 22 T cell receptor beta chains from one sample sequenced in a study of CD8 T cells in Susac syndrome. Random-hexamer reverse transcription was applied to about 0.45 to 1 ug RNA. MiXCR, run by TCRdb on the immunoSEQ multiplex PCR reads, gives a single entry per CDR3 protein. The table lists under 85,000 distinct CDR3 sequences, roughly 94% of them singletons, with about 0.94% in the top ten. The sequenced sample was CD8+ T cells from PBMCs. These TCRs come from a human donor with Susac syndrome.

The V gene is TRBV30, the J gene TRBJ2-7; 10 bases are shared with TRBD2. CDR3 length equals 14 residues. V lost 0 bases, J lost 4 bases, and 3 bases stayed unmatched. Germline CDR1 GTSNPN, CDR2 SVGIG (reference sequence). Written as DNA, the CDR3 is TGTGCCTGGAGTGTACTAGCGGGATCTTACGAGCAGTACTTC. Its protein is CAWSVLAGSYEQYF.

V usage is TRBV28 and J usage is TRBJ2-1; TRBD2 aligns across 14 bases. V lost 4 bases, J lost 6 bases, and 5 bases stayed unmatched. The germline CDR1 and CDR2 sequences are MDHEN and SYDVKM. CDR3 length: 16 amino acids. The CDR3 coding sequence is TGTGCCAGCAGTTGGGGACTAGCGGGAGAATCCAATGAGCAGTTCTTC. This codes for CASSWGLAGESNEQFF.

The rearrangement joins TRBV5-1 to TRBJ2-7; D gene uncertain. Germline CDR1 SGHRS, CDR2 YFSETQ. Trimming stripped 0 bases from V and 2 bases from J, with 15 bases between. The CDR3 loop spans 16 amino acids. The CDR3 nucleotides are TGCGCCAGCAGCTTGGAGCCTTCCACACGACCCTACGAGCAGTACTTC. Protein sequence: CASSLEPSTRPYEQYF.

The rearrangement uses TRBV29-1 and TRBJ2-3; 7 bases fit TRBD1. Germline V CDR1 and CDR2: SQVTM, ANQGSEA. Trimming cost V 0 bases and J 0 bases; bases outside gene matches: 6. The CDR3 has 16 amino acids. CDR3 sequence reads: CSVEDPDRESTDTQYF. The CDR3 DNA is TGCAGCGTTGAAGACCCAGACAGGGAAAGCACAGATACGCAGTATTTT.

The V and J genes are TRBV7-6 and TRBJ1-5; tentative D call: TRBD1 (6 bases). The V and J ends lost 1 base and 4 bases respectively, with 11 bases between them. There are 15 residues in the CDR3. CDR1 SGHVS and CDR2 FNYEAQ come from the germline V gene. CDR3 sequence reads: CASSLEGGENQPQHF. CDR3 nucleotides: TGTGCCAGCAGCTTAGAGGGGGGGGAGAATCAGCCCCAGCATTTT.

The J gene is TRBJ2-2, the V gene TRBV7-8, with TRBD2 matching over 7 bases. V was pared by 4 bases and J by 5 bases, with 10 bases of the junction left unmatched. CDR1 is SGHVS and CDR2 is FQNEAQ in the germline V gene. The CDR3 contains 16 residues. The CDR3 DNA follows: TGTGCCAGCAGCTCGTCAGTGGGAGGGGAGACCGGGGAGCTGTTTTTT. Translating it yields CASSSSVGGETGELFF.

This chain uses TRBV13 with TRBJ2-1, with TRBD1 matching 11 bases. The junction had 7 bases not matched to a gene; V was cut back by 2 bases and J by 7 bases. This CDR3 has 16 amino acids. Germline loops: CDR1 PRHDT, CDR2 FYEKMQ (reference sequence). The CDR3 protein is CASSLYGQGAVNEQFF. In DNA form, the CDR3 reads TGTGCCAGCAGCTTATATGGACAGGGGGCGGTGAATGAGCAGTTCTTC.

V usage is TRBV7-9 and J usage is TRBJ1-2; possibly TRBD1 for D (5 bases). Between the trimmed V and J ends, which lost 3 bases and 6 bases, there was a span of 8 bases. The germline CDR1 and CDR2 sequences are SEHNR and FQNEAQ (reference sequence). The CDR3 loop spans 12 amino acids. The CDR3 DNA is TGTGCCAGCAGCTTTGACAGTCATGGCTACACCTTC. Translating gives CASSFDSHGYTF. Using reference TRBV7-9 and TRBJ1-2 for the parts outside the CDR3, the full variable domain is DTGVSQNPRHKITKRGQNVTFRCDPISEHNRLYWYRQTLGQGPEFLTYFQNEAQLEKSRLLSDRFSAERPKGSFSTLEIQRTEQGDSAMYLCASSFDSHGYTFGSGTRLTVV.

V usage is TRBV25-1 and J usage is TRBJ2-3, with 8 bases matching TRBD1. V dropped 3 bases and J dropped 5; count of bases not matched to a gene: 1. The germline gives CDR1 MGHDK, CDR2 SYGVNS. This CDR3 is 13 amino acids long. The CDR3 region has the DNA TGTGCCAGCAGTGACAGGGGGCTAGATACGCAGTATTTT. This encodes CASSDRGLDTQYF.

The CDR3 loop reads CASSQASTDTQYF. CDR3 nucleotides: TGCGCCAGCAGCCAAGCTAGCACAGATACGCAGTATTTT. The chain employs TRBV4-1 and TRBJ2-3; D gene unclear. CDR1 is MGHRA and CDR2 is YSYEKL in the germline V gene. V lost 1 base and J lost 0, with 2 bases in between. This CDR3 region has 13 residues.

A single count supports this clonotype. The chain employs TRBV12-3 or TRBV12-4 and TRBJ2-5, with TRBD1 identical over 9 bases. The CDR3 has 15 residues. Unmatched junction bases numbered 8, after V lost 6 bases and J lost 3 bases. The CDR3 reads CASSPTRTGEETQYF. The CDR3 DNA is TGTGCCAGCAGCCCTACCCGGACAGGGGAAGAGACCCAGTACTTC.

The CDR3 protein is CASSLEFGTSPETQYF. In DNA form, the CDR3 reads TGTGCCAGCAGCTTAGAGTTTGGGACTAGCCCGGAGACCCAGTACTTC. The chain employs TRBV7-9 and TRBJ2-5; 9 positions match TRBD2. V gave up 1 base and J gave up 5 bases; unmatched junction bases: 8. From germline, CDR1 is SEHNR and CDR2 FQNEAQ (reference sequence). There are 16 residues in the CDR3. The whole variable domain, filled in from reference TRBV7-9 and TRBJ2-5, reads DTGVSQNPRHKITKRGQNVTFRCDPISEHNRLYWYRQTLGQGPEFLTYFQNEAQLEKSRLLSDRFSAERPKGSFSTLEIQRTEQGDSAMYLCASSLEFGTSPETQYFGPGTRLLVL.

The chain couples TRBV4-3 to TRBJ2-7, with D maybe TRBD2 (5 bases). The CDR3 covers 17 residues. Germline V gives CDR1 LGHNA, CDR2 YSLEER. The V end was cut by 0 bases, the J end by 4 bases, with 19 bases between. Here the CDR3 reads CASSQEDSANPAYEQYF. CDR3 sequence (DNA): TGCGCCAGCAGCCAAGAAGATAGCGCTAATCCGGCGTACGAGCAGTACTTC.

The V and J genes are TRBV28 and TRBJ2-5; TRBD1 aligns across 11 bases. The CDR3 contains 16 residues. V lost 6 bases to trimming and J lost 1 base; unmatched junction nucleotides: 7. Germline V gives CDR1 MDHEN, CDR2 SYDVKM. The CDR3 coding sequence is TGTGCCAGCAGCACTAGGACAGGGGGCATCCAAGAGACCCAGTACTTC. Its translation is CASSTRTGGIQETQYF.

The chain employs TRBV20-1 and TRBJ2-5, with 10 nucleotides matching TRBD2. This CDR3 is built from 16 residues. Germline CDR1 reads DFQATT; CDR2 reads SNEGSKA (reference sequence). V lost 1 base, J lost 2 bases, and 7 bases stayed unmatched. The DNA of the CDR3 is TGCAGTGCTAGAGTGTTCACTAGCGGGACGCAAGAGACCCAGTACTTC. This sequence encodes CSARVFTSGTQETQYF.

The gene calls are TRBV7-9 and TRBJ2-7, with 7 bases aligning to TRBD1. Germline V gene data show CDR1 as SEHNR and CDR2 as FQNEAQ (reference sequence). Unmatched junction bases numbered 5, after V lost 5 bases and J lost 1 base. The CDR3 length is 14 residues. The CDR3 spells CASSQGDRSYEQYF. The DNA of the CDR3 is TGTGCCAGCAGCCAGGGGGACAGATCCTACGAGCAGTACTTC.

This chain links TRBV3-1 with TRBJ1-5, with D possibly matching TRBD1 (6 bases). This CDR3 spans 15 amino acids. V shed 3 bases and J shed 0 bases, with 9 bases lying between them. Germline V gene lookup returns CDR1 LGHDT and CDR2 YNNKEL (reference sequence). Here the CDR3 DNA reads TGTGCCAGCAGCCAGGACAGTTATAGCAATCAGCCCCAGCATTTT. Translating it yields CASSQDSYSNQPQHF.

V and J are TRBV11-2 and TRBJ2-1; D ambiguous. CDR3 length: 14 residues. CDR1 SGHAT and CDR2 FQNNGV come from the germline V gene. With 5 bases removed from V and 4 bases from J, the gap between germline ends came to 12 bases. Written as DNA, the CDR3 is TGTGCCAGCAGCCTGCTTGTGAGATACAATGAGCAGTTCTTC. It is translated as CASSLLVRYNEQFF.

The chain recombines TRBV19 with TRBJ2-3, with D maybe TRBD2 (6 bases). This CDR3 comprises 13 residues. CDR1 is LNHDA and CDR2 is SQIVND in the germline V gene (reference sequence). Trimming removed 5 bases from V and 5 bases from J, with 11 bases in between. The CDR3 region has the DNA TGTGCCAGTAGTGGGCGGGGAAGAGATACGCAGTATTTT. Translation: CASSGRGRDTQYF.

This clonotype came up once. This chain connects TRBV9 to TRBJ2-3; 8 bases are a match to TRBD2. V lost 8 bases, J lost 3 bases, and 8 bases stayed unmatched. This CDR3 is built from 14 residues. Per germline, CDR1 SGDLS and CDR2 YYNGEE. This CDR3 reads CASGERGITDTQYF. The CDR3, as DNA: TGTGCCAGTGGAGAGCGGGGGATAACAGATACGCAGTATTTT.

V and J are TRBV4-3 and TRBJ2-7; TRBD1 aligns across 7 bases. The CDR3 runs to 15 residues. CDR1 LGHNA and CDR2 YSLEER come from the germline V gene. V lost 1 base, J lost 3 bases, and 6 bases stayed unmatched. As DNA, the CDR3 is TGCGCCAGCAGCCAAGCCGGGACAGAGAACTACGAGCAGTACTTC. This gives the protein CASSQAGTENYEQYF.

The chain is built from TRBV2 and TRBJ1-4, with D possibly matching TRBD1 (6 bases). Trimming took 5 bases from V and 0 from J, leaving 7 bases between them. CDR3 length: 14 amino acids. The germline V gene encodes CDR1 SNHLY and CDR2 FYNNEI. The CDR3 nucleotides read TGTGCCAGCAGTCGGACAGCAACTAATGAAAAACTGTTTTTT. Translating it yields CASSRTATNEKLFF.